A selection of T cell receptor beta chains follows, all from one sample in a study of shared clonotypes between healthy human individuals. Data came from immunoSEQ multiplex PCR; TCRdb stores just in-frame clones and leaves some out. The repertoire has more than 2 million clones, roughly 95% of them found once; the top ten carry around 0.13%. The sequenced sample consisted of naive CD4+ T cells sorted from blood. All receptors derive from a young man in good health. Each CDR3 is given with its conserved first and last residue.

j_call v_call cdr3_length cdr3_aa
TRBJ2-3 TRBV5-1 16 CASSAAGTTATDTQYF
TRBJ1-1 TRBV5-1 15 CASSSASIEGTEAFF
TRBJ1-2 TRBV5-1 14 CASSYSTGDYGYTF
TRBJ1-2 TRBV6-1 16 CASSVYIGTGNYGYTF
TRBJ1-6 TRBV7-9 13 CASSLAYNSPLHF
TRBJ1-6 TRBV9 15 CASSPPGKLNSPLHF
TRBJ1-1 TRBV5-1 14 CASSTGGAGTEAFF
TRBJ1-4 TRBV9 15 CASSAGTFTNEKLFF
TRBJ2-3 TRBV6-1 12 CASSQITDTQYF
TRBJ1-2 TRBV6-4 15 CASSPGGDSNYGYTF
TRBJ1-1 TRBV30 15 CAWISRSPMNTEAFF
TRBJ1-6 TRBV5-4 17 CASSPTGEFISNSPLHF
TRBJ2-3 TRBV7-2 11 CASSSRDTQYF
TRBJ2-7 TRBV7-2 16 CASSLAARGRSDEQYF
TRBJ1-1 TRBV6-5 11 CASSRGTEAFF
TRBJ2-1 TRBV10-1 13 CASSEWVGGRSFF
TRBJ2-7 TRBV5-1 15 CASSPGTPTSYEQYF
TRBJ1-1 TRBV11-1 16 CASSLMSRQGGTEAFF
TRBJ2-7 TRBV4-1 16 CASSQDLLAVWGEQYF
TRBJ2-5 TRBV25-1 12 CASSGRVETQYF
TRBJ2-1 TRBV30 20 CAWSVSVGAMSSGPPAEQFF
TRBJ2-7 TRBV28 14 CASRPPGGGYEQYF
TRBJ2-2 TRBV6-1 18 CASSEVPLAGGPAGELFF
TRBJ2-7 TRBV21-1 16 CASSKGGHRGSYEQYF
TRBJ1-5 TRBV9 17 CASSGQGAIYSNQPQHF
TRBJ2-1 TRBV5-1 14 CASSQGQSYNEQFF
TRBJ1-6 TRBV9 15 CASSAQVGPDSPLHF
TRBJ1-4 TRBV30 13 CAWNGRSNEKLFF
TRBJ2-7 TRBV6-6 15 CASNSWGGATYEQYF
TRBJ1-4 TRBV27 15 CASSLSGQSNEKLFF
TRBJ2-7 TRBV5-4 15 CASSLREGASSEQYF
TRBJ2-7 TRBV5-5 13 CASSTQQGGEQYF
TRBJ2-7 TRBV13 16 CASSPKSGRASREQYF
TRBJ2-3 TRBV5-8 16 CASSSLSGRAADTQYF
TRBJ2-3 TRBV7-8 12 CASSLVEDTQYF
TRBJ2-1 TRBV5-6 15 CASSFPSGRYNEQFF
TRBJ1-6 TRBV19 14 CASSPTGGRSPLHF
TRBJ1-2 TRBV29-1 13 CSVGRSDRGGYTF
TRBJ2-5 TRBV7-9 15 CASSLRRLAWETQYF
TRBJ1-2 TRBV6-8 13 CASSLPGGFFYTF
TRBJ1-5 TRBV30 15 CAWSVPRVGNQPQHF
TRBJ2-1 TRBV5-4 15 CASSSTSGYYNEQFF
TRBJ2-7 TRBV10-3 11 CAISEQYEQYF